This T cell receptor (beta chain) was recovered during a study of Graves' ophthalmopathy and Graves' hyperthyroidism. A note on this clonotype: This sequence may be a read error, since a much larger clone differs from it by one base.

Transcripts of RNA were the source for amplifying TCR beta CDR3 regions. First-round RT-PCR employed HTBI primers, with a second-round multiplex PCR after it. TCRdb ran MiXCR on the multiplex PCR reads and lists one entry per CDR3 protein. The sample includes around 1.1 million distinct CDR3 sequences, about 38% seen only once; the top ten take around 10%. Trimming took off 4 bases at V and 8 bases at J, with 21 bases between the two ends. Germline CDR1 reads SGHNT; CDR2 reads YYREEE (reference sequence). The CDR3 is made up of 15 amino acids. The sequenced sample consisted of peripheral blood or thyroid tissue (not recorded which). The chain carries TRBV5-4 and TRBJ1-2; perhaps TRBD1 as D (5 bases). The source of this sequence is an adult man with Graves' hyperthyroidism. DNA of the CDR3: TGTGCCAGCAGCCTACCCGTAAGGAGGGGCCTGGGCTACACCTTC. Translation: CASSLPVRRGLGYTF.